This record covers a single T cell receptor beta chain. This clone was seen more than once but under ten times. The antigen this receptor binds is unknown. No per-base quality is available; no much larger clone lies one base away. TCRbeta CDR3 regions were amplified from genomic DNA by means of the immunoSEQ Assay, a bias-controlled multiplex PCR. In the original analysis: The number of nucleated cells in each sample was estimated from the amplification of reference gene primers within the assay. Sequence reads were collapsed and filtered to measure the absolute abundance of every unique TCRbeta CDR3 rearrangement. For each sample, productive Simpson clonality was calculated as the square root of Simpson's diversity index over productive rearrangements. Held by TCRdb, this immuneACCESS table contains in-frame sequences only and omits some clones. Under half of the omission traces to an unresolved V gene where checked; the cause of the rest is unknown. The D gene and trimming were derived from the DNA, and the V and J assignments and clone size from that table. The sample records 180,000 or so clones, around 88% of which are singletons. The ten biggest clones cover roughly 4% of the sample.

This sample was included in a study of blood T cell repertoires in COVID-19 (TCRdb year 2020). Context from the whole study: The collaborator samples originated in the United States, Italy and Spain and spanned the acute and convalescent phases of COVID-19. Subjects who had been exposed to COVID-19, were actively infected with it, or had recovered from it provided the deeply sampled blood TCRbeta repertoires that made up the dataset. Nearly every sample came with metadata listing a de-identified subject ID, COVID-19 status, age in years and sex. The samples were drawn from two sources: the first 160 participants of the ongoing ImmuneRACE study, and approximately 1,300 subjects contributed by 6 global collaborators. HLA class I and class II types, where available, came from metadata supplied by the sample provider rather than from assay-based typing. The repertoires were made available in a free public database intended to serve as a resource for research on the immune response to SARS-CoV-2. The prospective study material was composed of cDNA or gDNA derived from T cells, B-cell-depleted T cells, or PBMCs.

Summary of the overall study and its limitations: The quantity of clinical and demographic metadata differed by source and by participant and was supplied without curation.

Whole blood was collected in K2EDTA tubes by collaborating institutions according to the institutions' own protocols. Collaborator samples were shipped for TCRbeta analysis as frozen whole blood, isolated PBMCs, or DNA extracted from either sample type. The germline V gene supplies CDR1 MDHEN and CDR2 SYDVKM. From the cysteine through the phenylalanine, the CDR3 covers 13 amino acids. Only the CDR3 region is kept as DNA, spanning 39 bases read in frame from base 1. V was cut back by 2 bases and J by 4 bases, leaving a gap of 9 bases between them. The sample consisted of peripheral blood. Recombination linked TRBV28 to TRBJ2-7; perhaps TRBD2 is the D gene, with 6 bases matching. The origin of this receptor is a woman aged 25-40 years with acute or convalescent COVID-19. The DNA sequence is given as TGTGCCAGCAGTTTACCGGGAGTGTACGAGCAGTACTTC. The translation is CASSLPGVYEQYF.